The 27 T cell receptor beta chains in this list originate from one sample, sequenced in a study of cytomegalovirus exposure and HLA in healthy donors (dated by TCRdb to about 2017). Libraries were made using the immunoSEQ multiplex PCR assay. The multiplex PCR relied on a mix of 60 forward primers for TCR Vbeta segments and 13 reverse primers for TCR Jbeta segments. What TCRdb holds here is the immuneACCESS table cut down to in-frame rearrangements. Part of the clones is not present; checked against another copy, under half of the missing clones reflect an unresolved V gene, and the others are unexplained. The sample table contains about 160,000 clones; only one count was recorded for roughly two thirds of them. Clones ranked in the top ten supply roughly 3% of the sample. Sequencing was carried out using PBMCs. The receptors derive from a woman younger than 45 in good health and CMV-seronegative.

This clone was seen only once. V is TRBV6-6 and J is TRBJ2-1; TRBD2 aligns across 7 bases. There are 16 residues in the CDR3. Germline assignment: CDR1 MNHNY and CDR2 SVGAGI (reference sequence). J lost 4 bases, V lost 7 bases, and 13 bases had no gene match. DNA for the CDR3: TGTGCCAGCAAAGCGCTTCTAGCGGAACAATACAATGAGCAGTTCTTC. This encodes CASKALLAEQYNEQFF.

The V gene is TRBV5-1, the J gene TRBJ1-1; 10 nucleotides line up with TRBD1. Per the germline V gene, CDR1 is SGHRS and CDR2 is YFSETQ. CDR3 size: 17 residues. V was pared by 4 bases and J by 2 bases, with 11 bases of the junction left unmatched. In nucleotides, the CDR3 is TGCGCCAGCAGCCACGGGGACAGGGGTGTAGGAAACACTGAAGCTTTCTTT. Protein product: CASSHGDRGVGNTEAFF.

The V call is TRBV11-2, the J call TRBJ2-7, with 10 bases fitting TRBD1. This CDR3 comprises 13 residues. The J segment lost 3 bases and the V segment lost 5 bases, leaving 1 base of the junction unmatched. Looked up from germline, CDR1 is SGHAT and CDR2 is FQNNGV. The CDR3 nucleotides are TGTGCCAGCAGCCGGACAGGGGGCTACGAGCAGTACTTC. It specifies CASSRTGGYEQYF.

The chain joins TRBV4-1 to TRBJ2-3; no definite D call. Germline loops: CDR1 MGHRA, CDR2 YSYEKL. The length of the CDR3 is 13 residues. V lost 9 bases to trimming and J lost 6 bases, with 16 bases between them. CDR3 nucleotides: TGCGCCAGTACCCTAACTCGAACGGATACGCAGTATTTT. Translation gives CASTLTRTDTQYF.

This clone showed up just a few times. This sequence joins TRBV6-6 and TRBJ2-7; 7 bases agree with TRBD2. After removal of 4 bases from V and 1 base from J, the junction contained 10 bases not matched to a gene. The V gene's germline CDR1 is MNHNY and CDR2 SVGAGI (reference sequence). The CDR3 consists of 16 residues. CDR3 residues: CASSSSSGSPSYEQYF. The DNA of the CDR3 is TGTGCCAGCAGTTCGTCTAGCGGAAGTCCTTCCTACGAGCAGTACTTC.

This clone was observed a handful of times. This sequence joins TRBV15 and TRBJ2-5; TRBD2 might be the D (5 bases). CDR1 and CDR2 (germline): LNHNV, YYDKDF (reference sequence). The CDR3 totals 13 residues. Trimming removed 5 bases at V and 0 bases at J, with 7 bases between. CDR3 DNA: TGTGCCACCAGCTTGAGGGACCAAGAGACCCAGTACTTC. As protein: CATSLRDQETQYF.

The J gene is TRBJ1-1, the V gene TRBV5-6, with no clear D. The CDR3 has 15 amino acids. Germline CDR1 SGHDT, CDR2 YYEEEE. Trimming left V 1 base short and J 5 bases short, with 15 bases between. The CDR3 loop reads CASSLWVTPGTEAFF. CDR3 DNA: TGTGCCAGCAGCTTGTGGGTCACCCCGGGTACTGAAGCTTTCTTT.

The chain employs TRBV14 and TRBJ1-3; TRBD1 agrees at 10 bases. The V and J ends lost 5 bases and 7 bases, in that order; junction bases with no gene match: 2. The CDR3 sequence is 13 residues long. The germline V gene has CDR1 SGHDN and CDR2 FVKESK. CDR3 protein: CASSADRGNTIYF. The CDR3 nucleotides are TGTGCCAGCAGCGCGGACAGGGGGAACACCATATATTTT. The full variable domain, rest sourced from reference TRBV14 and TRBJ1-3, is EAGVTQFPSHSVIEKGQTVTLRCDPISGHDNLYWYRRVMGKEIKFLLHFVKESKQDESGMPNNRFLAERTGGTYSTLKVQPAELEDSGVYFCASSADRGNTIYFGEGSWLTVV.

CDR3 residues: CASSPYRTGETQYF. In nucleotides, the CDR3 is TGTGCCAGCAGCCCCTACCGAACGGGAGAGACCCAGTACTTC. V usage is TRBV6-5 and J usage is TRBJ2-5, with unresolved D. CDR1 MNHEY and CDR2 SVGAGI come from the germline V gene. CDR3 size: 14 residues. V dropped 6 bases and J dropped 4 bases, with 15 bases sitting between them.

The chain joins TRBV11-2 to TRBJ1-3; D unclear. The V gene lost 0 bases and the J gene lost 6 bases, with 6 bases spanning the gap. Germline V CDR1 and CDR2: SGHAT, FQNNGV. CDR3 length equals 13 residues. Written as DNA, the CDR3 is TGTGCCAGCAGCTTAGATAGACAAAACACCATATATTTT. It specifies CASSLDRQNTIYF.

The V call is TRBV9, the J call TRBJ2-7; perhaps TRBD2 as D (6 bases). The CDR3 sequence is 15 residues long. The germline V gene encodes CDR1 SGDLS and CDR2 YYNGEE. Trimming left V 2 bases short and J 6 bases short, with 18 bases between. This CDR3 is CASSVGGRHQGEQYF. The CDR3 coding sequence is TGTGCCAGCAGCGTTGGAGGGCGCCATCAAGGCGAGCAGTACTTC. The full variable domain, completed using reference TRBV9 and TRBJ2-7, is DSGVTQTPKHLITATGQRVTLRCSPRSGDLSVYWYQQSLDQGLQFLIQYYNGEERAKGNILERFSAQQFPDLHSELNLSSLELGDSALYFCASSVGGRHQGEQYFGPGTRLTVT.

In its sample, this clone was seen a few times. CDR3 coding DNA: TGTGCCAGCAGCTCTGATCGCCTAGCGGCGAACTACAATGAGCAGTTCTTC. It translates to CASSSDRLAANYNEQFF. The V call is TRBV11-2, the J call TRBJ2-1, with 7 bases fitting TRBD2. V was pared by 4 bases and J by 3 bases, with 12 bases of the junction left unmatched. CDR3 size: 17 residues. Germline lookup yields CDR1 SGHAT and CDR2 FQNNGV.

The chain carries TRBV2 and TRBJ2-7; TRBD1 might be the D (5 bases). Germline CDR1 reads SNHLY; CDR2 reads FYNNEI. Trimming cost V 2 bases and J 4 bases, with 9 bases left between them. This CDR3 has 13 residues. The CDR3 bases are TGTGCCAGCAGTGAACCTGACAGTTACGAGCAGTACTTC. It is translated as CASSEPDSYEQYF.

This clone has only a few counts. The CDR3 sequence is CASSLVSGVWETQYF. The CDR3 coding sequence is TGTGCCAGCAGCTTAGTGTCCGGGGTATGGGAGACCCAGTACTTC. J is TRBJ2-5 and V is TRBV7-6, with a possible D match to TRBD2 (5 bases). V dropped 1 base and J dropped 5 bases, with 14 bases sitting between them. Germline V gene lookup returns CDR1 SGHVS and CDR2 FNYEAQ. The CDR3 loop spans 15 amino acids.

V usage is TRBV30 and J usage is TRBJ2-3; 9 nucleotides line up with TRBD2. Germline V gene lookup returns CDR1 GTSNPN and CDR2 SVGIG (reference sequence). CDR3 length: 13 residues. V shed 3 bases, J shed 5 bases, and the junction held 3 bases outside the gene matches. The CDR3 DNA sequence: TGTGCCTGGAGGAGTAGCGGGGGAGATACGCAGTATTTT. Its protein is CAWRSSGGDTQYF.

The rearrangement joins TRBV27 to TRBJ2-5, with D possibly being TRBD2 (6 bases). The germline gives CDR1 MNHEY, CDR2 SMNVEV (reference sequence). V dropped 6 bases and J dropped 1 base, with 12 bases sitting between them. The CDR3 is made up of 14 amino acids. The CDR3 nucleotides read TGTGCCAGCAGGGAAGTCGGGGGCCAAGAGACCCAGTACTTC. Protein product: CASREVGGQETQYF.

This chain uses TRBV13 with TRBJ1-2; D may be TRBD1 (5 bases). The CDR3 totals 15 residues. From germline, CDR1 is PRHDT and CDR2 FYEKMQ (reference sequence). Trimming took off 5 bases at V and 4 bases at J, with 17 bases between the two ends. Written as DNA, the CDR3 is TGTGCCAGCAGCCCAGCAGGGCAGGAATTCTATGGCTACACCTTC. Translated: CASSPAGQEFYGYTF.

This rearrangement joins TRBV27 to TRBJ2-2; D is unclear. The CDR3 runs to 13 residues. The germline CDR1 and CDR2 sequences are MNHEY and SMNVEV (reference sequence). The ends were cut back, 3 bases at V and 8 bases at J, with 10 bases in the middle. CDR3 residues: CASSLWSSGELFF. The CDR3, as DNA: TGTGCCAGCAGTTTGTGGAGTTCGGGGGAGCTGTTTTTT.

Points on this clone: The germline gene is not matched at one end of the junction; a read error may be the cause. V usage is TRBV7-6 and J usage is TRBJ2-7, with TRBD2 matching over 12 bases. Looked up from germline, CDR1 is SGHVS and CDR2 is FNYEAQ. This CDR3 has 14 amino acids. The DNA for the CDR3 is TGTGCCAGCAGCCCAGGACTAGCGGGGACGAGGCCTTCATTC. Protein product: CASSPGLAGTRPSF.

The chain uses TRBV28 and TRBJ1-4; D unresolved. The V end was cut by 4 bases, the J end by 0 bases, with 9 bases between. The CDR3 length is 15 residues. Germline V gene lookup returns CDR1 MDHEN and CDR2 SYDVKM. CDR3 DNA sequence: TGTGCCAGCAGTTACTCGGGGTCAACTAATGAAAAACTGTTTTTT. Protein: CASSYSGSTNEKLFF.

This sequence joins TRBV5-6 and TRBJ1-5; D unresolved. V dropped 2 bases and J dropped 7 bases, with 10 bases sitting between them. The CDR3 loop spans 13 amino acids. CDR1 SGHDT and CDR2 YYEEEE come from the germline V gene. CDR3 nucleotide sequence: TGTGCCAGCAGCTTATCGGGGAGGCAGCCCCAGCATTTT. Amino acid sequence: CASSLSGRQPQHF.

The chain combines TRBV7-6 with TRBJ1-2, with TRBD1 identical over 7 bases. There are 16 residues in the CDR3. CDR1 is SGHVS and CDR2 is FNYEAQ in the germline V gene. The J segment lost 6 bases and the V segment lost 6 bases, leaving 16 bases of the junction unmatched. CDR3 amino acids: CASSTSRTGEIDGYTF. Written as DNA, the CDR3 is TGTGCCAGCAGTACTTCCCGGACAGGCGAAATTGATGGCTACACCTTC.

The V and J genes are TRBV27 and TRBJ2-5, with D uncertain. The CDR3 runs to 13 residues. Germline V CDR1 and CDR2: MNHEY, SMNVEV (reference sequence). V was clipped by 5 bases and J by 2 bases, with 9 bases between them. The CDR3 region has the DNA TGTGCCAGCAGTCCCTTTTTGCAAGAGACCCAGTACTTC. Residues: CASSPFLQETQYF.

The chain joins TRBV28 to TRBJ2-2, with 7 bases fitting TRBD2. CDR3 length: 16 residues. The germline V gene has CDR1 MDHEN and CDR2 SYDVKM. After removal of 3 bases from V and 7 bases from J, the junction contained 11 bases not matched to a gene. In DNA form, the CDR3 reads TGTGCCAGCAGTTTTTTTGGACTAGGAATTAACGGGGAGCTGTTTTTT. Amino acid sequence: CASSFFGLGINGELFF.

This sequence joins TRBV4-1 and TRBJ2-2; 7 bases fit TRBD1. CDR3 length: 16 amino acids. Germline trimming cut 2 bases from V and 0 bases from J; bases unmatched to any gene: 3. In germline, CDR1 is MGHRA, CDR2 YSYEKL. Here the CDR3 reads CASSQLGQTNTGELFF. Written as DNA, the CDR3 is TGCGCCAGCAGCCAACTGGGACAGACGAACACCGGGGAGCTGTTTTTT.

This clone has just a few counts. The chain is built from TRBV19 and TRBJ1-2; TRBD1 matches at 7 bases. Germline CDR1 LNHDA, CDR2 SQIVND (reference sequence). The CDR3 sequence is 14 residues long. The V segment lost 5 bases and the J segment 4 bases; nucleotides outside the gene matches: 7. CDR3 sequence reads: CASSAGQAAYGYTF. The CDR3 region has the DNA TGTGCCAGTAGTGCAGGACAGGCGGCCTATGGCTACACCTTC.

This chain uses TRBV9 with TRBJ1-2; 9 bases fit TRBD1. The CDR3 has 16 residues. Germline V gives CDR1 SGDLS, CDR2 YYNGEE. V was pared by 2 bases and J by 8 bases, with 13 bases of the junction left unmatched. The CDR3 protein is CASSVRDPGQGRGYTF. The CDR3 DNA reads TGTGCCAGCAGCGTGAGGGATCCGGGACAGGGCCGAGGCTACACCTTC.